One sample yielded the 22 T cell receptor beta chains listed below, sequenced in a study of OX40 agonist ivuxolimab in advanced cancers. Produced via immunoSEQ multiplex PCR; TCRdb's table is partial and in-frame only. The repertoire holds about 40,000 clones, with approximately 88% as singletons. The sequences come from CD4+ or CD8+ T cells sorted from blood, collected in a trial of the OX40 agonist ivuxolimab. The origin of the receptors is an adult with an advanced solid tumor such as melanoma, head and neck, liver or kidney cancer.

V usage is TRBV6-4 and J usage is TRBJ1-6; D gene ambiguous. V was shortened by 3 bases and J by 8 bases, with 11 bases between the two germline ends. The CDR3 is 14 residues long. Germline CDR1 MRHNA, CDR2 SNTAGT. The CDR3 DNA is TGTGCCAGCAGTGAGGGCCGCGGATATTCACCCCTCCACTTT. Protein: CASSEGRGYSPLHF.

J is TRBJ2-4 and V is TRBV7-9, with 8 bases lining up with TRBD2. The germline V gene encodes CDR1 SEHNR and CDR2 FQNEAQ (reference sequence). CDR3 length equals 17 residues. Trimming took 6 bases from V and 0 from J; bases not matched to a gene: 10. CDR3 DNA sequence: TGTGCCAGCAGTCCCTCTGTCCGGGAGGGAGCCAAAAACATTCAGTACTTC. Its translation: CASSPSVREGAKNIQYF.

This clone was detected once. This chain uses TRBV7-6 with TRBJ2-1, with 10 positions matching TRBD2. In germline, CDR1 is SGHVS, CDR2 FNYEAQ. The CDR3 has 16 residues. V gave up 1 base and J gave up 7 bases; unmatched junction bases: 7. The CDR3: CASSLVASGSRNEQFF. The DNA for the CDR3 is TGTGCCAGCAGCTTAGTCGCTAGCGGGAGTCGGAATGAGCAGTTCTTC.

The rearrangement uses TRBV28 and TRBJ2-1, with 9 bases matching TRBD2. Germline CDR1 MDHEN, CDR2 SYDVKM. Germline trimming cut 6 bases from V and 7 bases from J; bases unmatched to any gene: 4. The CDR3 sequence is 13 residues long. The chain's CDR3 is CASSLSGSNEQFF. The CDR3 bases are TGTGCCAGCAGCCTTAGCGGGAGTAATGAGCAGTTCTTC.

This chain connects TRBV6-1 to TRBJ2-7; no definite D call. The CDR3 is 12 residues long. V was pared by 10 bases and J by 0 bases, with 10 bases between. Germline V CDR1 and CDR2: MNHNS, SASEGT. CDR3 nucleotide sequence: TGTGCCACCAAGGGTACCTCCTACGAGCAGTACTTC. It translates to CATKGTSYEQYF.

The V gene is TRBV5-1, the J gene TRBJ2-1, with D unresolved. With 0 bases removed from V and 7 bases from J, the gap between germline ends came to 14 bases. The V gene's germline CDR1 is SGHRS and CDR2 YFSETQ. This CDR3 spans 15 amino acids. DNA for the CDR3: TGCGCCAGCAGCTTGGCCGACGGGTTGGGGAATGAGCAGTTCTTC. Encoded protein: CASSLADGLGNEQFF.

The chain combines TRBV14 with TRBJ2-7; unclear D gene. The CDR3 sequence is 13 residues long. Trimming cost V 4 bases and J 3 bases, with 10 bases left between them. Germline CDR1 is SGHDN and CDR2 is FVKESK. The CDR3 DNA follows: TGTGCCAGCAGCCTATGGGGTGGCTACGAGCAGTACTTC. Encoded protein: CASSLWGGYEQYF.

This chain joins TRBV7-3 and TRBJ2-7, with 10 nucleotides matching TRBD2. V trimming: 2 bases; J trimming: 0 bases; junction bases outside the gene matches: 10. The CDR3 consists of 18 residues. Germline CDR1 reads SGHTA; CDR2 reads FQGTGA. This CDR3 reads CASSLDSGLADFSYEQYF. CDR3 nucleotides: TGTGCCAGCAGCTTAGACAGCGGACTAGCGGATTTCTCCTACGAGCAGTACTTC.

The genes are TRBV5-5 and TRBJ2-7; 7 bases map to TRBD2. V lost 0 bases and J lost 1; bases outside the gene matches: 7. The CDR3 is 16 amino acids. Per the germline V gene, CDR1 is SGHKS and CDR2 is YYEKEE (reference sequence). The CDR3 loop is CASSLAGGGRSYEQYF. The CDR3 nucleotides read TGTGCCAGCAGCTTGGCCGGGGGAGGGCGATCCTACGAGCAGTACTTC.

This chain uses TRBV2 with TRBJ1-4; D is uncertain. Germline CDR1 SNHLY, CDR2 FYNNEI. Trimming removed 2 bases from V and 0 bases from J, with 13 bases in between. The CDR3 has 17 amino acids. The CDR3 sequence: CASSERHLEATNEKLFF. DNA for the CDR3: TGTGCCAGCAGTGAAAGACACTTAGAAGCAACTAATGAAAAACTGTTTTTT.

V and J are TRBV28 and TRBJ1-2; TRBD1 aligns across 7 bases. The CDR3 length is 14 residues. The V gene end was trimmed by 2 bases and the J gene end by 5 bases; junction bases not matched to a gene: 5. Germline CDR1 MDHEN, CDR2 SYDVKM. CDR3 nucleotides: TGTGCCAGCAGTTTAAGGGGGCTTCTTTATGGCTACACCTTC. Translation gives CASSLRGLLYGYTF.

The chain couples TRBV19 to TRBJ2-7; D possibly corresponds to TRBD1 (5 bases). V was shortened by 4 bases and J by 3 bases, with 10 bases between the two germline ends. This CDR3 comprises 13 residues. Germline values: CDR1 LNHDA, CDR2 SQIVND (reference sequence). CDR3 protein: CASSTGWSYEQYF. CDR3 nucleotide sequence: TGTGCCAGTAGTACAGGGTGGAGCTACGAGCAGTACTTC.

This CDR3 reads CASRWVQGLYYEQYF. Written as DNA, the CDR3 is TGTGCCAGCCGTTGGGTACAGGGCTTATACTACGAGCAGTACTTC. The chain recombines TRBV6-1 with TRBJ2-7, with D possibly matching TRBD1 (6 bases). This CDR3 is built from 15 residues. Trimming cost V 8 bases and J 3 bases, with 20 bases left between them. CDR1 and CDR2 from the germline V gene are MNHNS and SASEGT.

This chain joins TRBV9 and TRBJ2-7; 14 nucleotides line up with TRBD2. Trimming removed 3 bases from V and 6 bases from J; junction bases left unmatched: 2. Germline CDR1 is SGDLS and CDR2 is YYNGEE. The CDR3 has 14 amino acids. For the CDR3, the DNA is TGTGCCAGCAGCGCCGGACTAGCGGGAGGCGAGCAGTACTTC. Translating it yields CASSAGLAGGEQYF.

This sequence joins TRBV7-9 and TRBJ2-1; D remains unclear. This CDR3 has 14 amino acids. Per the germline V gene, CDR1 is SEHNR and CDR2 is FQNEAQ (reference sequence). Trimming took 8 bases from V and 6 from J, leaving 17 bases between them. CDR3 nucleotide sequence: TGTGCCAGCCCCCCCCCGGGCCCCGGCAATGAGCAGTTCTTC. This gives the protein CASPPPGPGNEQFF.

The rearrangement uses TRBV10-3 and TRBJ2-3, with D possibly being TRBD1 (6 bases). This CDR3 is built from 16 residues. Germline CDR1 is ENHRY and CDR2 is SYGVKD. V shed 0 bases and J shed 2 bases, with 12 bases lying between them. As DNA, the CDR3 is TGTGCCATCAGTGAGTCGACAGGACACCCCACAGATACGCAGTATTTT. As protein: CAISESTGHPTDTQYF.

The chain has TRBV6-5 and TRBJ1-6, with 8 bases that match TRBD1. The junction had 5 bases not matched to a gene; V was cut back by 3 bases and J by 7 bases. Per the germline V gene, CDR1 is MNHEY and CDR2 is SVGAGI. This CDR3 comprises 15 residues. The CDR3 DNA reads TGTGCCAGCAGTTATTACGACAGGGGCAATTCACCCCTCCACTTT. Translating gives CASSYYDRGNSPLHF.

V and J are TRBV9 and TRBJ2-2, with D possibly being TRBD1 (6 bases). V dropped 3 bases and J dropped 7 bases, with 16 bases sitting between them. The CDR3 extends over 15 amino acids. Germline V gene lookup returns CDR1 SGDLS and CDR2 YYNGEE. For the CDR3, the DNA is TGTGCCAGCAGCGCCAGCTTGACAGGAGGCGGGGAGCTGTTTTTT. Encoded protein: CASSASLTGGGELFF.

This clone was seen once. The chain employs TRBV6-1 and TRBJ1-2; 9 bases agree with TRBD1. The ends lost 3 bases at V and 8 bases at J; junction bases unmatched: 13. The CDR3 consists of 16 residues. Germline V gene sequence: CDR1 MNHNS, CDR2 SASEGT. The DNA for the CDR3 is TGTGCCAGCAGTGATGGGCCGACAGGGGGACCGGGGGGCTACACCTTC. This codes for CASSDGPTGGPGGYTF.

This clone was detected only once. The rearrangement links TRBV28 to TRBJ2-7, with 7 bases that match TRBD1. This CDR3 has 13 amino acids. Germline loops: CDR1 MDHEN, CDR2 SYDVKM. V shed 2 bases, J shed 5 bases, and the junction held 3 bases outside the gene matches. The CDR3 loop is CASSLDRDHEQYF. DNA of the CDR3: TGTGCCAGCAGTTTAGACAGGGACCACGAGCAGTACTTC.

CDR3 nucleotide sequence: TGTGCCAGTAGTATTAGAGCGGGAGGATCCTACGAGCAGTACTTC. It translates to CASSIRAGGSYEQYF. The rearrangement uses TRBV19 and TRBJ2-7; TRBD2 matches 9 bases. In germline, CDR1 is LNHDA, CDR2 SQIVND (reference sequence). The junction had 4 bases not matched to a gene; V was cut back by 3 bases and J by 1 base. The CDR3 runs 15 residues.

This clone was detected only a few times. The chain recombines TRBV6-5 with TRBJ2-1, with 14 bases matching TRBD2. CDR1 and CDR2 (germline): MNHEY, SVGAGI. The V segment lost 10 bases and the J segment 6 bases; nucleotides outside the gene matches: 5. The CDR3 contains 14 residues. In DNA, the CDR3 is TGTGCCACCAGACTAGCGGGAGGGCCCAATGAGCAGTTCTTC. Its translation is CATRLAGGPNEQFF.